This is a list of T cell receptor beta chains from one sample in a study of CD8 T cells in ankylosing spondylitis. One entry per CDR3 protein, called by TCRdb with MiXCR from the 5' RACE reads. Seen here are 500,000 to 550,000 distinct CDR3 sequences, 12% observed once, and the top ten hold approximately 6.3%. Sequenced sample: blood, either unsorted or a sorted T cell fraction (not recorded which). The source is a male donor with ankylosing spondylitis. The CDR3 runs from the conserved cysteine through the conserved F or W. The order of the fields is J gene, V gene, D gene, clone size, CDR3 protein, CDR3 DNA. A D gene is named only where the DNA matches it firmly. Clone size is shown for a subset of rows, as once, few, many or a class of expanded clone.

J gene: TRBJ2-2; V gene: TRBV2; D gene: .; clone size: few; CDR3 protein: CASSEPQGFDTGELFF; CDR3 DNA: TGTGCCAGCAGTGAGCCCCAGGGGTTTGACACCGGGGAGCTGTTTTTT
J gene: TRBJ1-2; V gene: TRBV6-5; D gene: .; clone size: .; CDR3 protein: CASSYSSRPGENYGYTF; CDR3 DNA: TGTGCCAGCAGTTACTCCTCTCGCCCAGGGGAGAACTATGGCTACACCTTC
J gene: TRBJ1-2; V gene: TRBV6-1; D gene: TRBD1; clone size: few; CDR3 protein: CASSDGQGVYYGYTF; CDR3 DNA: TGTGCCAGCAGCGATGGCCAGGGGGTCTACTATGGCTACACCTTC
J gene: TRBJ2-1; V gene: TRBV25-1; D gene: .; clone size: many; CDR3 protein: CASSVTGPSYNEQFF; CDR3 DNA: TGTGCCAGCAGTGTTACGGGCCCCTCCTACAATGAGCAGTTCTTC
J gene: TRBJ2-3; V gene: TRBV5-1; D gene: TRBD2; clone size: .; CDR3 protein: CASNGGTRGDTQYF; CDR3 DNA: TGCGCCAGCAACGGGGGGACCCGGGGAGATACGCAGTATTTT
J gene: TRBJ1-1; V gene: TRBV12-3/TRBV12-4; D gene: TRBD1; clone size: few; CDR3 protein: CASRGRGLNTEAFF; CDR3 DNA: TGTGCCAGCAGGGGCAGGGGGCTAAACACTGAAGCTTTCTTT
J gene: TRBJ2-2; V gene: TRBV24-1; D gene: .; clone size: few; CDR3 protein: CATSDHTSDVGELFF; CDR3 DNA: TGTGCCACCAGTGACCATACTAGTGACGTGGGGGAGCTGTTTTTT
J gene: TRBJ1-2; V gene: TRBV20-1; D gene: .; clone size: many; CDR3 protein: CSARDEGGAYGYTF; CDR3 DNA: TGCAGTGCTAGAGATGAAGGGGGAGCCTATGGCTACACCTTC
J gene: TRBJ2-5; V gene: TRBV20-1; D gene: .; clone size: few; CDR3 protein: CSARDQVVAGETQYF; CDR3 DNA: TGCAGTGCTAGAGATCAGGTGGTAGCAGGGGAGACCCAGTACTTC
J gene: TRBJ2-3; V gene: TRBV5-1; D gene: TRBD2; clone size: few; CDR3 protein: CASSFGLAEREFDTQYF; CDR3 DNA: TGCGCCAGCAGCTTTGGACTAGCGGAAAGGGAGTTCGATACGCAGTATTTT
J gene: TRBJ2-2; V gene: TRBV7-2; D gene: TRBD2; clone size: few; CDR3 protein: CASTNSGSGTGELFF; CDR3 DNA: TGTGCCAGCACCAATAGCGGGAGTGGCACCGGGGAGCTGTTTTTT